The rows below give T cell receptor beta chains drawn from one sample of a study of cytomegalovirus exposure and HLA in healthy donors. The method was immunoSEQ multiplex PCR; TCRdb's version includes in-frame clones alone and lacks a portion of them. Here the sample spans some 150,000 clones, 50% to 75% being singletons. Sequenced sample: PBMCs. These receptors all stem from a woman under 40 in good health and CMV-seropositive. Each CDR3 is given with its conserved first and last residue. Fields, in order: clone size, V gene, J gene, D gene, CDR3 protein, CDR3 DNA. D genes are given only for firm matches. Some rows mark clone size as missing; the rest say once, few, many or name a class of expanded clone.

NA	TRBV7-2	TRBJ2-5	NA	CASSSGETQYF	TGTGCCAGCAGCTCCGGGGAGACCCAGTACTTC
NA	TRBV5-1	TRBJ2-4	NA	CASSLLEGAKNIQYF	TGCGCCAGCAGCTTACTGGAGGGGGCCAAAAACATTCAGTACTTC
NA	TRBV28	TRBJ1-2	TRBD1	CASSIGQGAVMRGYTF	TGTGCCAGCAGTATTGGACAGGGGGCCGTGATGAGAGGCTACACCTTC
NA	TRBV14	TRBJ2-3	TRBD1	CASSLGQGFDTQYF	TGTGCCAGCAGCCTCGGACAGGGTTTTGATACGCAGTATTTT
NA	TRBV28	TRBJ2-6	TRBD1	CASRLQGSGANVLTF	TGTGCCAGCAGGCTACAGGGGTCTGGGGCCAACGTCCTGACTTTC
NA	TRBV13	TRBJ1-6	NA	CASSLKGGTLSYNSPLHF	TGTGCCAGCAGCTTAAAAGGGGGAACCCTCTCCTATAATTCACCCCTCCACTTT
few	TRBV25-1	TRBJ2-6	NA	CASGSGSAGANVLTF	TGTGCCAGCGGCTCAGGGTCCGCCGGGGCCAACGTCCTGACTTTC
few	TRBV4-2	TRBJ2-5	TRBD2	CASSPLSGRAVETQYF	TGTGCCAGCAGCCCCCTTAGCGGGAGGGCCGTGGAGACCCAGTACTTC
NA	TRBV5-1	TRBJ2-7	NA	CASSLGSLQGSSYEQYF	TGCGCCAGCAGCTTGGGGTCCTTGCAGGGGAGCTCCTACGAGCAGTACTTC
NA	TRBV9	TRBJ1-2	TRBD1	CASSSTYSFDRAYGYTF	TGTGCCAGCAGCTCAACCTACTCTTTCGACAGGGCGTATGGCTACACCTTC
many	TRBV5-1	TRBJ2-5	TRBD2	CASSLMGGFGETQYF	TGCGCCAGCAGCTTGATGGGGGGGTTTGGAGAGACCCAGTACTTC
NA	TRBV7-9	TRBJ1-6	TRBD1	CASSPGGSPLHF	TGTGCCAGCAGTCCAGGGGGATCACCCCTCCACTTT
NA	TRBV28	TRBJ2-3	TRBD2	CASPASGYTQYF	TGTGCCAGCCCCGCTAGCGGGTATACGCAGTATTTT
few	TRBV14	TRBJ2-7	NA	CASSQERGTQYF	TGTGCCAGCAGCCAAGAACGGGGAACGCAGTACTTC
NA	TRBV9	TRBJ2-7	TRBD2	CASGGETYEQYF	TGTGCCAGTGGGGGGGAGACTTACGAGCAGTACTTC
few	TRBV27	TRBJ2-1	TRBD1	CASSFGQGLTYNEQFF	TGTGCCAGCAGTTTCGGACAGGGGCTCACCTACAATGAGCAGTTCTTC
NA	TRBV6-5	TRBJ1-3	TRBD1	CASSLQGAGNTIYF	TGTGCCAGCAGCTTACAGGGGGCTGGAAACACCATATATTTT
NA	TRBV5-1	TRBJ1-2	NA	CASSPTQGGSSGGYTF	TGCGCCAGCAGCCCGACCCAAGGAGGGTCCTCTGGTGGCTACACCTTC
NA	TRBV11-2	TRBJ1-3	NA	CASSTRGVSSGNTIYF	TGTGCCAGCAGCACCCGGGGGGTTTCCTCTGGAAACACCATATATTTT
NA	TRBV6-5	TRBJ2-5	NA	CASSFDSVETQYF	TGTGCCAGCAGTTTTGACAGCGTGGAGACCCAGTACTTC
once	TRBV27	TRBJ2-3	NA	CASSSWGGPRTDTQYF	TGTGCCAGCAGTTCCTGGGGGGGGCCCCGCACAGATACGCAGTATTTT
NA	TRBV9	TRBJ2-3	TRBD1	CASSGITGGKDTQYF	TGTGCCAGCAGCGGAATTACAGGGGGGAAAGATACGCAGTATTTT
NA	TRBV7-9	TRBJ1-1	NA	CASSLDLQGGEAFF	TGTGCCAGCAGCTTAGACCTACAAGGAGGAGAAGCTTTCTTT
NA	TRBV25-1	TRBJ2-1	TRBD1	CASSAFQDRAYNEQFF	TGTGCCAGCAGTGCATTCCAGGACAGGGCCTACAATGAGCAGTTCTTC
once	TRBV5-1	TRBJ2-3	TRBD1	CASSYRQGVYF	TGCGCCAGCAGCTATCGACAGGGAGTGTATTTT
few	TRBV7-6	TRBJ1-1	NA	CASSLALYRVAEAFF	TGTGCCAGCAGCTTAGCCCTCTACAGGGTCGCTGAAGCTTTCTTT
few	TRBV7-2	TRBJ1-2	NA	CASSSTTSGRNYGYTF	TGTGCCAGCAGCTCGACAACTTCCGGGAGGAACTATGGCTACACCTTC
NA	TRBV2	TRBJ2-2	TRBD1	CASRYERTGGNTGELFF	TGTGCCAGCAGATACGAGAGGACAGGGGGAAACACCGGGGAGCTGTTTTTT
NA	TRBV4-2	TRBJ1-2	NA	CASSQEWGQPNYGYTF	TGTGCCAGCAGCCAAGAATGGGGGCAGCCTAACTATGGCTACACCTTC
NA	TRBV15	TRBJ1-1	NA	CATSILGGAEAFF	TGTGCCACCAGCATTCTCGGAGGGGCTGAAGCTTTCTTT
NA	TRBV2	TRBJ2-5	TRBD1	CASRDPGQAGQETQYF	TGTGCCAGCAGAGACCCGGGACAGGCGGGACAAGAGACCCAGTACTTC
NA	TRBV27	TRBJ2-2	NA	CASSLYGLQNTGELFF	TGTGCCAGCAGTTTATATGGCTTACAGAACACCGGGGAGCTGTTTTTT
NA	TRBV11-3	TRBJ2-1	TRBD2	CASSVGLAGGGSEQFF	TGTGCCAGCAGCGTAGGACTAGCGGGAGGGGGGAGTGAGCAGTTCTTC
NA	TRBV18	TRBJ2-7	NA	CASSSGTPTSYEQYF	TGTGCCAGCTCGTCCGGGACTCCTACGTCCTACGAGCAGTACTTC
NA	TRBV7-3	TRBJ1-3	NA	CASSLDPDRGNTIYF	TGTGCCAGCAGCTTGGACCCCGACAGGGGAAACACCATATATTTT
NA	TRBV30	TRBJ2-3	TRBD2	CACGLAGVSDTQYF	TGTGCCTGTGGACTAGCGGGAGTTTCAGATACGCAGTATTTT
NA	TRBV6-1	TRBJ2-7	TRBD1	CASRLPDRATYEQYF	TGTGCCAGCAGACTACCGGACAGGGCCACCTACGAGCAGTACTTC
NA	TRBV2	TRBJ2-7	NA	CASSVVNEQYF	TGTGCCAGCAGTGTAGTAAACGAGCAGTACTTC
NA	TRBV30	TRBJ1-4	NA	CAWRPGAMNEKLFF	TGTGCCTGGAGGCCTGGGGCGATGAATGAAAAACTGTTTTTT